The 9 T cell receptor beta chains in this list originate from one sample, sequenced in a study of T cell responses to AZD1222 COVID-19 vaccine. Some clones are missing from TCRdb's copy, which holds only in-frame ones; the method was immunoSEQ multiplex PCR. The sample gives more than 150,000 clones, 94% of which show up once; 1.6% is in the top ten. The specimen comprised peripheral blood, sampled 28 days after the second AZD1222 dose. These receptors came from an adult who received the AZD1222 COVID-19 vaccine.

CDR3 in amino acids: CAWSATGLGELFF. As DNA, the CDR3 is TGTGCCTGGAGCGCGACAGGGCTCGGGGAGCTGTTTTTT. The J gene is TRBJ2-2, the V gene TRBV30, with TRBD1 matching over 7 bases. After removal of 3 bases from V and 7 bases from J, the junction contained 5 bases not matched to a gene. CDR1 is GTSNPN, CDR2 SVGIG, per germline (reference sequence). The CDR3 sequence is 13 residues long. Supplemented by reference TRBV30 and TRBJ2-2, the full variable domain reads SQTIHQWPATLVQPVGSPLSLECTVEGTSNPNLYWYRQAAGRGLQLLFYSVGIGQISSEVPQNLSASRPQDRQFILSSKKLLLSDSGFYLCAWSATGLGELFFGEGSRLTVL.

The chain combines TRBV11-3 with TRBJ1-1; 7 bases fit TRBD1. Germline CDR1 is SGHNT and CDR2 is YENEEA. Trimming took 8 bases from V and 4 from J; bases not matched to a gene: 7. This CDR3 has 13 amino acids. CDR3 DNA: TGTGCCAGCGATCGAGGGGGCAGCACTGAAGCTTTCTTT. Translating it yields CASDRGGSTEAFF.

This chain connects TRBV3-1 (or the pseudogene TRBV3-2) to TRBJ1-4; 9 positions agree with TRBD1. The V gene end was trimmed by 1 base and the J gene end by 8 bases; junction bases not matched to a gene: 11. The length of the CDR3 is 17 residues. Per germline, CDR1 LGHDT and CDR2 YNNKEL (reference sequence). CDR3 nucleotide sequence: TGTGCCAGCAGCCAAGGGCCCCCCGGGACAGGGCTAGAAAAACTGTTTTTT. Translated: CASSQGPPGTGLEKLFF.

The gene calls are TRBV6-2 or TRBV6-3 and TRBJ2-1; D tentatively fits TRBD1 or TRBD2 (5 bases each). The V and J ends lost 2 bases and 8 bases respectively, with 16 bases between them. The CDR3 is made up of 15 amino acids. Germline V CDR1 and CDR2: MNHEY, SVGEGT. CDR3: CASSYVGELNHEQFF. The CDR3 DNA is TGTGCCAGCAGTTACGTGGGGGAACTTAATCATGAGCAGTTCTTC.

The chain recombines TRBV6-2 or TRBV6-3 with TRBJ2-4, with TRBD2 identical over 10 bases. J was trimmed by 6 bases and V by 0 bases; bases with no gene match: 11. The germline V gene encodes CDR1 MNHEY and CDR2 SVGEGT. This CDR3 is 18 amino acids long. The CDR3 region has the DNA TGTGCCAGCAGTTACTCGATACCAGCGGGGGGGCTGGTAAACATTCAGTACTTC. Amino acids: CASSYSIPAGGLVNIQYF.

The chain carries TRBV11-3 and TRBJ1-6; D is undetermined. Trimming cost V 3 bases and J 6 bases, with 9 bases left between them. The CDR3 is made up of 14 amino acids. CDR1 and CDR2 from the germline V gene are SGHNT and YENEEA. Here the CDR3 DNA reads TGTGCCAGCAGCTTGATAGGGAGTAATTCACCCCTCCACTTT. Encoded protein: CASSLIGSNSPLHF.

The chain joins TRBV7-2 to TRBJ2-1; weak D call: TRBD2 (5 bases). The germline V gene encodes CDR1 SGHTA and CDR2 FQGNSA. V shed 1 base and J shed 4 bases, with 11 bases lying between them. This CDR3 has 15 amino acids. The CDR3 DNA reads TGTGCCAGCAGCTTAGTCTTTACTAGTTACAATGAGCAGTTCTTC. Residues: CASSLVFTSYNEQFF.

The rearrangement links TRBV6-4 to TRBJ2-2; D gene ambiguous. Germline V CDR1 and CDR2: MRHNA, SNTAGT. The CDR3 contains 13 residues. Between the trimmed V and J ends, which lost 0 bases and 7 bases, there was a span of 6 bases. CDR3 nucleotide sequence: TGTGCCAGCAGTGACTCCTTTAACGGGGAGCTGTTTTTT. The encoded protein is CASSDSFNGELFF.

V and J are TRBV5-1 and TRBJ1-4; D not resolved. V shed 0 bases and J shed 0 bases, with 6 bases lying between them. CDR3 size: 15 residues. Per the germline V gene, CDR1 is SGHRS and CDR2 is YFSETQ. This CDR3 is CASSLDTPTNEKLFF. In nucleotides, the CDR3 is TGCGCCAGCAGCTTGGACACGCCAACTAATGAAAAACTGTTTTTT.